The present T cell receptor (beta chain) was sequenced within a study of blood T cells in healthy people across ages. A second PCR, run for roughly 7 to 12 cycles, used a sample-barcoded 5' primer plus a J-beta primer mix. Each cDNA molecule received a tag from a template-switch adaptor that had 12 random nucleotides. TCRdb passed the 5' RACE reads through MiXCR, listing each CDR3 protein once. The data hold roughly 790,000 distinct CDR3 sequences, with 35% to 45% observed a single time. Germline-derived CDR1 and CDR2 are SGHAT and FQDESV (reference sequence). This CDR3 is 14 amino acids long. The trim removed 7 bases at V and 5 bases at J, leaving 9 bases unmatched. Study-level findings and limits: While age rose, TCR beta diversity per million T cells dropped in a roughly linear way. Versus aged donors, long-lived donors had higher diversity and more naive CD4+ cells.

As to this clonotype: Antigen specificity is unknown.

Material: blood. The rearrangement joins TRBV11-1 to TRBJ2-7, with TRBD1 matching 9 bases. The sequence was obtained from a woman in her fifties or sixties in good health. The CDR3 bases are TGTGCCAGCAACTCCCGGGACAGGGATCACGAGCAGTACTTC. It codes for CASNSRDRDHEQYF.